The 20 T cell receptor beta chains below were found in one sample sequenced in a study of blood T cells in healthy people across ages. Through a sample-barcoded 5' primer and a J-beta primer mix, a second PCR was run for about 6 to 12 cycles. TCRdb re-called the 5' RACE reads with MiXCR, one entry per CDR3 protein. The sample records around 600,000 distinct CDR3 sequences, around half being singletons. The specimen sequenced was blood. These receptors came from a man older than 75 in good health.

This clonotype has more than one count but fewer than ten. The chain carries TRBV11-1 and TRBJ1-1; TRBD1 matches 7 bases. Trimming at V came to 3 bases and at J to 11 bases, leaving 6 bases not matched to a gene. The V gene's germline CDR1 is SGHAT and CDR2 FQDESV (reference sequence). The CDR3 is 12 residues long. The CDR3 here is CASSFSTGRAFF. The CDR3 region has the DNA TGTGCCAGCAGCTTCTCGACAGGGCGGGCTTTCTTT.

The V gene is TRBV6-6, the J gene TRBJ2-5, with D possibly called TRBD1 or TRBD2 (5 bases each). The DNA matches TRBJ2-7 better at its end, which makes the J call doubtful. Germline V gene sequence: CDR1 MNHNY, CDR2 SVGAGI (reference sequence). The CDR3 covers 14 residues. This CDR3 reads CASGGDGRAYEQYF. The CDR3 DNA sequence: TGTGCCAGCGGTGGGGACGGTCGCGCCTACGAGCAGTACTTC.

The chain recombines TRBV28 with TRBJ1-1, with a possible D match to TRBD1 (5 bases). The CDR3 runs to 13 residues. Between the trimmed V and J ends, which lost 7 bases and 8 bases, there was a span of 17 bases. CDR1 and CDR2 from the germline V gene are MDHEN and SYDVKM. Written as DNA, the CDR3 is TGTGCCAGCACCTCCTCAGGGAGGGTCGAAGCTTTCTTT. This gives the protein CASTSSGRVEAFF.

As regards this clonotype: A junction boundary mismatches the germline segment, possibly from a read error. The rearrangement uses TRBV7-3 and TRBJ2-5, with D possibly called TRBD1 or TRBD2 (6 bases each). Germline CDR1 is SGHTA and CDR2 is FQGTGA. The CDR3 is made up of 12 amino acids. DNA for the CDR3: TGTACCAGCAGCCAAGGGGGGGAGACCCAGTACTTC. As protein: CTSSQGGETQYF.

Only a few counts were recorded for this clonotype. The CDR3 coding sequence is TGCAGTGCTGTCGGACTAGCGGGAGTCTCCTACGAGCAGTACTTC. Translated: CSAVGLAGVSYEQYF. This chain links TRBV20-1 with TRBJ2-7, with 13 bases that match TRBD2. Germline CDR1 DFQATT, CDR2 SNEGSKA (reference sequence). J gave up 0 bases and V 5 bases, and 4 bases lay outside the gene matches. CDR3 length: 15 amino acids.

This clonotype was observed a handful of times. The rearrangement joins TRBV6-2 or TRBV6-3 to TRBJ1-5, with TRBD1 matching 8 bases. The CDR3 consists of 13 residues. The V segment lost 7 bases and the J segment 7 bases; nucleotides outside the gene matches: 6. Germline-derived CDR1 and CDR2 are MNHEY and SVGEGT. The CDR3 DNA follows: TGTGCCAGCAAAGGACAGGGTGTACAGCCCCAGCATTTT. This translates into CASKGQGVQPQHF.

This clonotype has just a few counts. This chain connects TRBV20-1 to TRBJ2-1, with 12 bases that match TRBD2. This CDR3 has 16 amino acids. Germline CDR1 reads DFQATT; CDR2 reads SNEGSKA (reference sequence). V shed 0 bases and J 8 bases; nucleotides not matched to a gene: 8. This CDR3 is CSARDRRLAGVYEQFF. CDR3 DNA sequence: TGCAGTGCTAGAGATCGGCGACTAGCGGGAGTTTATGAGCAGTTCTTC.

The chain couples TRBV6-5 to TRBJ1-2; 8 bases are a match to TRBD1. V shed 6 bases and J 8 bases; nucleotides not matched to a gene: 8. The CDR3 covers 13 residues. Germline V lookup: CDR1 MNHEY, CDR2 SVGAGI. CDR3 residues: CASRWTGTRGYTF. The DNA of the CDR3 is TGTGCCAGCAGGTGGACAGGGACCCGAGGCTACACCTTC.

The gene calls are TRBV4-1 and TRBJ1-1; TRBD1 might be the D (6 bases). V was clipped by 4 bases and J by 8 bases, with 23 bases between them. Germline V gene sequence: CDR1 MGHRA, CDR2 YSYEKL. This CDR3 is built from 16 residues. This chain's CDR3 is CASSPHTGGAPREAFF. The CDR3, as DNA: TGCGCCAGCAGCCCCCACACGGGGGGCGCCCCAAGGGAAGCTTTCTTT.

The chain employs TRBV7-2 and TRBJ2-1, with D perhaps TRBD1 or TRBD2 (6 bases each). V was clipped by 3 bases and J by 7 bases, with 19 bases between them. The CDR3 consists of 16 residues. Germline V lookup: CDR1 SGHTA, CDR2 FQGNSA. CDR3 in amino acids: CASSFTSGRGGNEQFF. CDR3 sequence (DNA): TGTGCCAGCAGCTTTACTTCCGGGAGAGGGGGGAATGAGCAGTTCTTC.

This clonotype turned up a few times. J is TRBJ2-2 and V is TRBV7-9; the D gene is possibly TRBD2 (6 bases). The CDR3 contains 13 residues. Trimming took off 11 bases at V and 6 bases at J, with 16 bases between the two ends. Germline CDR1 SEHNR, CDR2 FQNEAQ (reference sequence). CDR3 in amino acids: CAGSSVAAGELFF. For the CDR3, the DNA is TGTGCCGGATCCAGCGTAGCGGCCGGGGAGCTGTTTTTT.

Relative to its sample, this clonotype is medium-sized. The chain combines TRBV6-5 with TRBJ2-1; TRBD2 matches at 10 bases. V lost 0 bases to trimming and J lost 7 bases; unmatched junction nucleotides: 9. There are 17 residues in the CDR3. Germline CDR1 is MNHEY and CDR2 is SVGAGI. In DNA, the CDR3 is TGTGCCAGCAGTTACTCGAGTTCCAGCGGGAGGGAAAATGAGCAGTTCTTC. Protein product: CASSYSSSSGRENEQFF.

Many counts were recorded for this clonotype. The J gene is TRBJ2-3, the V gene TRBV6-6; no firm D call. The CDR3 consists of 12 residues. Per germline, CDR1 MNHNY and CDR2 SVGAGI (reference sequence). The ends were cut back, 6 bases at V and 5 bases at J, with 9 bases in the middle. DNA for the CDR3: TGTGCCAGCAGAGAAATGGGAGATACGCAGTATTTT. This gives the protein CASREMGDTQYF.

The V call is TRBV29-1, the J call TRBJ2-7; 10 positions match TRBD1. The CDR3 consists of 12 residues. Germline V lookup: CDR1 SQVTM, CDR2 ANQGSEA. The junction had 4 bases not matched to a gene; V was cut back by 6 bases and J by 5 bases. CDR3: CSVHGQGDEQYF. For the CDR3, the DNA is TGCAGCGTCCACGGACAGGGGGACGAGCAGTACTTC.

The rearrangement links TRBV12-3 or TRBV12-4 to TRBJ2-4, with D unclear. Trimming took 5 bases from V and 0 from J, leaving 14 bases between them. The CDR3 length is 16 residues. The CDR3 region has the DNA TGTGCCAGCAGTCCCCCCGTTGAGGTAGCCAAAAACATTCAGTACTTC. This gives the protein CASSPPVEVAKNIQYF.

The sample holds a few counts of this clonotype. V gene TRBV5-1 combines with J gene TRBJ2-6; D may correspond to TRBD1 or TRBD2 (5 bases each). Germline V lookup: CDR1 SGHRS, CDR2 YFSETQ. Trimming removed 0 bases at V and 4 bases at J, with 11 bases between. CDR3 length equals 16 residues. The chain's CDR3 is CASSLDPGTGANVLTF. The CDR3 DNA is TGCGCCAGCAGCTTGGACCCAGGGACCGGGGCCAACGTCCTGACTTTC.

This sequence joins TRBV4-3 and TRBJ2-1, with TRBD2 matching over 11 bases. This CDR3 is 16 amino acids long. The germline gives CDR1 LGHNA, CDR2 YSLEER. The V segment lost 5 bases and the J segment 5 bases; nucleotides outside the gene matches: 8. The CDR3 sequence: CASSSRLAGFHNEQFF. The CDR3 DNA reads as TGCGCCAGCAGCTCCAGACTAGCGGGGTTTCACAATGAGCAGTTCTTC.

This clonotype showed up just a few times. The chain has TRBV4-3 and TRBJ2-1, with D possibly matching TRBD2 (6 bases). Trimming left V 0 bases short and J 14 bases short, with 14 bases between. This CDR3 spans 13 amino acids. Germline CDR1 reads LGHNA; CDR2 reads YSLEER. The CDR3 spells CASSQEAGTGEFF. Written as DNA, the CDR3 is TGCGCCAGCAGCCAAGAAGCCGGGACTGGGGAGTTCTTC.

This clonotype was found a few times. The chain employs TRBV6-6 and TRBJ2-3, with D tentatively TRBD2 (6 bases). Trimming removed 5 bases from V and 8 bases from J, with 17 bases in between. Germline CDR1 reads MNHNY; CDR2 reads SVGAGI (reference sequence). This CDR3 has 14 residues. This chain's CDR3 is CASSPAEGRGTQYF. CDR3 nucleotides: TGTGCCAGCAGTCCCGCGGAGGGCCGGGGTACGCAGTATTTT.

The chain uses TRBV6-5 and TRBJ2-3; TRBD2 matches 14 bases. Germline CDR1 is MNHEY and CDR2 is SVGAGI. The CDR3 spans 16 residues. With 6 bases clipped from V and 2 bases from J, the junction kept 4 bases outside the gene matches. CDR3 DNA sequence: TGTGCCAGCAGACGACTAGCGGGGGGGTTCACAGATACGCAGTATTTT. Protein product: CASRRLAGGFTDTQYF.